These T cell receptor beta chains were read from a single sample in a study of cytomegalovirus exposure and HLA in healthy donors. Only in-frame clones appear in the TCRdb table, and some are missing; sequencing was by immunoSEQ multiplex PCR. The sample contains under 200,000 clones, 84% of which appear only once. The sample was PBMCs. Receptors were obtained from a boy aged 2 to 10 in good health and CMV-seronegative. Each CDR3 is given with its conserved first and last residue. The D gene is left open where the match is weak. The size field is filled for only some rows; it gives once, few, many or a size class.

D gene,J gene,clone size,V gene,CDR3 DNA,CDR3 protein
NA,TRBJ2-5,NA,TRBV4-1,TGCGCCAGCAGCCAAGGGGTAAACGGGAGGGGGCGGGAGACCCAGTACTTC,CASSQGVNGRGRETQYF
NA,TRBJ2-1,NA,TRBV7-6,TGTGCCAGCAGCTTAGCGGGAGTGGCCAATGAGCAGTTCTTC,CASSLAGVANEQFF
NA,TRBJ1-2,NA,TRBV20-1,TGCAGTGCTGGAGAGGCGGATGGCTACACCTTC,CSAGEADGYTF
NA,TRBJ2-3,NA,TRBV6-1,TGTGCCAGCAGTGAAAGGAGGGGAAGGGGAACAGATACGCAGTATTTT,CASSERRGRGTDTQYF
NA,TRBJ2-7,NA,TRBV7-9,TGTGCCAGCAGCTCCGAGGGCGAGCAGTACTTC,CASSSEGEQYF
NA,TRBJ2-5,NA,TRBV4-1,TGCGCCAGCAGAGATCCTCTGAGAAAACAAGAGACCCAGTACTTC,CASRDPLRKQETQYF
TRBD1,TRBJ1-4,NA,TRBV9,TGTGCCAGCAGCGGCCAACCGGGACAGGGGGCTTTAGAGGATGAAAAACTGTTTTTT,CASSGQPGQGALEDEKLFF
NA,TRBJ1-2,NA,TRBV28,TGTGCCAGCAGCCTCCAGGGGAACTATGGCTACACCTTC,CASSLQGNYGYTF
NA,TRBJ2-7,NA,TRBV7-2,TGTGCCAGCAGCATTAACAGCTTTGGCGAGCAGTACTTC,CASSINSFGEQYF
TRBD1,TRBJ1-1,NA,TRBV11-2,TGTGCCAGCAGCTCAACTACAGGGGGCTACGCCGAAGCTTTCTTT,CASSSTTGGYAEAFF
NA,TRBJ2-5,NA,TRBV19,TGTGCCAGTAGGAAGGGGGAGACCCAGTACTTC,CASRKGETQYF
TRBD2,TRBJ2-1,NA,TRBV9,TGTGCCAGCAGTACTTCTAGGGGGGTAGCGGGAGCCGTATCCTACAATGAGCAGTTCTTC,CASSTSRGVAGAVSYNEQFF
NA,TRBJ2-5,once,TRBV5-4,TGTGCCAGCAGCTTGGGGGAGCAAGAGACCCAGTACTTC,CASSLGEQETQYF
NA,TRBJ1-1,NA,TRBV9,TGTGCCAGCAGCGTAGTCTCGAACACTGAAGCTTTCTTT,CASSVVSNTEAFF
TRBD1,TRBJ2-1,NA,TRBV19,TGTGCCAGTAGACAAGCCGGGACAGCCTCCTACAATGAGCAGTTCTTC,CASRQAGTASYNEQFF
TRBD1,TRBJ2-7,NA,TRBV5-1,TGCGCCAGCAGCTCTGGGATCGGACAGGGGGACTACGAGCAGTACTTC,CASSSGIGQGDYEQYF
NA,TRBJ2-3,NA,TRBV28,TGTGCCAGCAGTTTAGGAGGGGACCCTAGCACAGATACGCAGTATTTT,CASSLGGDPSTDTQYF
NA,TRBJ1-5,NA,TRBV5-1,TGCGCCAGCAGCTTGTCGGGGGGAGATAGCAATCAGCCCCAGCATTTT,CASSLSGGDSNQPQHF
NA,TRBJ1-1,NA,TRBV29-1,TGCAGCGTGGTACAGGTCAAGGGGACTGAAGCTTTCTTT,CSVVQVKGTEAFF
NA,TRBJ2-7,NA,TRBV5-8,TGTGCCAGCAGACGGCCGGGACAAAGCTACGAGCAGTACTTC,CASRRPGQSYEQYF
NA,TRBJ1-4,NA,TRBV19,TGTGCCAGTAGTATGTCGCCGACTGGTGAAAAACTGTTTTTT,CASSMSPTGEKLFF
TRBD1,TRBJ1-2,NA,TRBV29-1,TGCAGCGTTGAAGATCGGTTTGGGACAGGGGTATGGGATGGCTACACCTTC,CSVEDRFGTGVWDGYTF
NA,TRBJ2-7,NA,TRBV11-2,TGTGCCAGCAGCTCCTCAGGGGTAATCGAGTACTTC,CASSSSGVIEYF
TRBD2,TRBJ2-1,NA,TRBV28,TGTGCCAGCAGGATACCGGGGGGATCCAATGAGCAGTTCTTC,CASRIPGGSNEQFF
TRBD2,TRBJ2-2,NA,TRBV2,TGTGCCAGCAGTGGCAGCGGGGGCAACACCGGGGAGCTGTTTTTT,CASSGSGGNTGELFF
TRBD2,TRBJ2-7,NA,TRBV6-1,TGTGCCAGCAGCCTGACTAGCGGGGACTACGAGCAGTACTTC,CASSLTSGDYEQYF
NA,TRBJ1-2,once,TRBV5-5,TGTGCCAGCAGCCCCTTCCGGGGGGCCGACTATGGCTACACCTTC,CASSPFRGADYGYTF
TRBD2,TRBJ2-7,NA,TRBV6-1,TGTGCCAGCAACGGGGGGGTATCCTACGAGCAGTACTTC,CASNGGVSYEQYF
NA,TRBJ1-5,NA,TRBV28,TGTGCCACCGCGGGCCCGGTAAGCAATCAGCCCCAGCATTTT,CATAGPVSNQPQHF
NA,TRBJ2-6,NA,TRBV6-1,TGTGCCAGCAGGGAACTCCACAGCTCTGGGGCCAACGTCCTGACTTTC,CASRELHSSGANVLTF
TRBD2,TRBJ2-3,NA,TRBV6-1,TGTGCCAGCAGTGAAGCGCTGACTAGCGGGGGCACAGATACGCAGTATTTT,CASSEALTSGGTDTQYF
TRBD2,TRBJ2-5,once,TRBV5-1,TGCGCCAGCAGCTACCTGGGACTAGCGGGAGATTTAAGAGAGACCCAGTACTTC,CASSYLGLAGDLRETQYF
NA,TRBJ1-4,NA,TRBV5-1,TGCGCCAGCAGCCCATCCCGGGATAATGAAAAACTGTTTTTT,CASSPSRDNEKLFF
TRBD1,TRBJ1-2,NA,TRBV27,TGTGCCAGCAGTCCAGGACAGGGGACGAGAGGCTACACCTTC,CASSPGQGTRGYTF
NA,TRBJ2-7,NA,TRBV11-2,TGTGCCAGCAGCCCGGACAGCCTAGCCTACGAGCAGTACTTC,CASSPDSLAYEQYF